Listed below are T cell receptor beta chains from one sample, sequenced in a study of T cells after yellow fever vaccination. TCRdb independently ran MiXCR on the 5' RACE reads; one entry per CDR3 protein. The repertoire consists of about 320,000 distinct CDR3 sequences, with around 10% occurring once and the leading ten covering about 3%. The sample here was CD4+ T cells sorted from PBMCs, taken 45 days after the yellow fever booster vaccination. The receptors stem from a man between 18 and 35 years old who received the YFV17D yellow fever vaccine. Each CDR3 is given with its conserved first and last residue. Fields, in order: D gene, clone size, V gene, CDR3 length, J gene, CDR3 protein, CDR3 DNA. The D gene is left open where the match is weak. Part of the rows lack a size; the others show once, few, many or a class for expanded clones.

NA	few	TRBV4-2	13	TRBJ2-4	CASSQEGGGIQYF	TGTGCCAGCAGCCAAGAAGGAGGGGGGATTCAGTACTTC
NA	NA	TRBV20-1	12	TRBJ1-4	CSASTTWAGLFF	TGCAGTGCTAGTACGACTTGGGCGGGACTGTTTTTT
NA	NA	TRBV2	16	TRBJ2-3	CASIDRLRLSTDTQYF	TGTGCCAGCATCGACCGCCTCCGTCTTAGCACAGATACGCAGTATTTT
NA	few	TRBV5-5	13	TRBJ1-5	CASSLVRGGGQHF	TGTGCCAGCAGCTTGGTCAGGGGCGGCGGGCAGCATTTT
NA	NA	TRBV20-1	14	TRBJ2-3	CSARLGGGTDTQYF	TGCAGTGCCCGACTGGGAGGGGGGACAGATACGCAGTATTTT
NA	NA	TRBV29-1	13	TRBJ2-1	CSVSGRGVYEQFF	TGCAGCGTTTCGGGGAGAGGGGTTTATGAGCAGTTCTTC
TRBD1	NA	TRBV20-1	11	TRBJ2-7	CSANRGYEQYF	TGCAGTGCTAACAGGGGATACGAGCAGTACTTC
TRBD2	many	TRBV9	16	TRBJ2-3	CASSVDPSGGADTQYF	TGTGCCAGCAGCGTAGACCCTAGCGGGGGGGCAGATACGCAGTATTTT
NA	few	TRBV7-3	13	TRBJ1-2	CASSKDRSYGYTF	TGTGCCAGCAGCAAGGACAGATCCTATGGCTACACCTTC
NA	NA	TRBV18	12	TRBJ1-5	CASSSYNQPQHF	TGTGCCAGCTCATCCTATAATCAGCCCCAGCATTTT
TRBD2	few	TRBV6-1	15	TRBJ2-7	CASSSRTSPTYEQYF	TGTGCCAGCAGTTCCCGGACTAGCCCTACCTACGAGCAGTACTTC
NA	NA	TRBV5-1	15	TRBJ1-2	CASSLVQEAEFGYTF	TGCGCCAGCAGCTTGGTACAGGAGGCTGAGTTTGGCTACACCTTC
NA	few	TRBV7-3	15	TRBJ1-6	CASSLGGGENSPLHF	TGTGCCAGCAGCTTGGGAGGGGGTGAGAATTCACCCCTCCACTTT
TRBD1	NA	TRBV24-1	17	TRBJ1-1	CATSASGQGGGSTEAFF	TGTGCCACCAGTGCCTCCGGCCAGGGAGGGGGCAGCACTGAAGCTTTCTTT
NA	NA	TRBV20-1	18	TRBJ1-6	CSARRASRGSSYNSPLHF	TGCAGTGCTAGGAGGGCGTCCAGGGGATCTTCCTATAATTCACCCCTCCACTTT
NA	NA	TRBV4-3	8	TRBJ1-1	CASHEAFF	TGCGCCAGCCACGAAGCTTTCTTT
NA	NA	TRBV7-2	15	TRBJ1-1	CASSLSRALGAEAFF	TGTGCCAGCAGCTTATCTAGGGCACTCGGGGCTGAAGCTTTCTTT
NA	NA	TRBV12-3/TRBV12-4	15	TRBJ1-2	CASSLARAGSGGYTF	TGTGCCAGCAGTTTAGCGCGGGCGGGGTCGGGTGGCTACACCTTC
TRBD1	NA	TRBV10-3	18	TRBJ2-1	CAITGTAVSTSSYNEQFF	TGTGCCATCACCGGGACAGCCGTGTCAACGAGCTCCTACAATGAGCAGTTCTTC
NA	NA	TRBV6-2/TRBV6-3	12	TRBJ2-2	CASSPWSRELFF	TGTGCCAGCAGCCCCTGGTCCCGAGAGCTGTTTTTT
NA	few	TRBV10-3	13	TRBJ1-1	CAISESWTPEAFF	TGTGCCATCAGTGAGTCGTGGACGCCTGAAGCTTTCTTT
TRBD2	medium-sized	TRBV5-5	15	TRBJ2-5	CASSLNSGGAETQYF	TGTGCCAGCAGCTTGAATAGCGGGGGGGCCGAGACCCAGTACTTC
TRBD1	few	TRBV24-1	16	TRBJ2-1	CATSDPGTGRVREQFF	TGTGCCACCAGTGACCCCGGGACAGGGAGGGTACGTGAGCAGTTCTTC
NA	few	TRBV18	15	TRBJ1-5	CASSPGGATNQPQHF	TGTGCCAGCTCACCAGGGGGGGCGACCAATCAGCCCCAGCATTTT
NA	NA	TRBV5-1	13	TRBJ2-5	CASSMDLGETQYF	TGCGCCAGCAGTATGGACTTAGGAGAGACCCAGTACTTC
NA	NA	TRBV6-6	15	TRBJ2-6	CASSYRLSGANVLTF	TGTGCCAGCAGTTACCGCTTATCTGGGGCCAACGTCCTGACTTTC
NA	few	TRBV5-1	14	TRBJ2-5	CASSRANSWETQYF	TGCGCCAGCAGTCGAGCAAACTCCTGGGAGACCCAGTACTTC
TRBD1	NA	TRBV28	16	TRBJ1-1	CASSSPGQGVGAEAFF	TGTGCCAGCAGCTCTCCGGGACAGGGGGTGGGTGCTGAAGCTTTCTTT
TRBD1	few	TRBV5-1	14	TRBJ2-7	CASSPLTGSDEQYF	TGCGCCAGCAGCCCACTGACAGGGTCGGACGAGCAGTACTTC
TRBD2	few	TRBV5-1	15	TRBJ2-2	CASSYGGAGTGELFF	TGCGCCAGCAGCTACGGGGGGGCCGGGACCGGGGAGCTGTTTTTT
TRBD2	many	TRBV5-6	15	TRBJ2-1	CASSPTSGVFNEQFF	TGTGCCAGCAGCCCTACTAGCGGGGTATTCAATGAGCAGTTCTTC
TRBD1	few	TRBV10-3	16	TRBJ2-1	CAISDATGGNYNEQFF	TGTGCCATCAGTGATGCGACAGGGGGGAACTACAATGAGCAGTTCTTC
TRBD2	few	TRBV29-1	15	TRBJ2-3	CSVEPLAGGRDTQYF	TGCAGCGTTGAACCTCTAGCGGGGGGTCGGGATACGCAGTATTTT
NA	NA	TRBV20-1	14	TRBJ2-6	CSASLSGRANVLTF	TGCAGTGCTAGTTTGTCGGGTCGGGCCAACGTCCTGACTTTC
NA	NA	TRBV7-2	14	TRBJ2-1	CASSLGGLLNEQFF	TGTGCCAGCAGCTTAGGGGGCCTTCTTAATGAGCAGTTCTTC
NA	few	TRBV18	12	TRBJ2-5	CASSPQQETQYF	TGTGCCAGCTCACCTCAACAAGAGACCCAGTACTTC
NA	many	TRBV7-3	15	TRBJ2-7	CASSFQGGSAYEQYF	TGTGCCAGCAGCTTCCAGGGGGGATCCGCCTACGAGCAGTACTTC
TRBD2	many	TRBV4-2	18	TRBJ2-3	CASSQGPGLAESTDTQYF	TGTGCCAGCAGCCAAGGCCCTGGACTAGCGGAGAGCACAGATACGCAGTATTTT
NA	few	TRBV20-1	14	TRBJ1-2	CSASSAGVNYGYTF	TGCAGTGCTAGCAGCGCAGGGGTTAACTATGGCTACACCTTC
NA	NA	TRBV4-3	12	TRBJ1-2	CASSQYGGIYTF	TGCGCCAGCAGCCAATATGGGGGAATCTACACCTTC
TRBD2	NA	TRBV4-2	15	TRBJ2-5	CASSQGSGGEETQYF	TGTGCCAGCAGCCAAGGGAGCGGGGGTGAAGAGACCCAGTACTTC
TRBD2	few	TRBV5-4	15	TRBJ2-5	CASSFGGGAGETQYF	TGTGCCAGCAGCTTTGGCGGGGGGGCCGGAGAGACCCAGTACTTC
TRBD2	NA	TRBV7-2	15	TRBJ2-1	CASSLVGTRDNEQFF	TGTGCCAGCAGCTTAGTCGGGACTAGAGACAATGAGCAGTTCTTC
NA	NA	TRBV11-2	14	TRBJ2-1	CASSLSGPYNEQFF	TGTGCCAGCAGCTTAAGCGGCCCCTACAATGAGCAGTTCTTC
NA	few	TRBV20-1	12	TRBJ2-3	CSGRTSTDTQYF	TGCAGTGGCCGGACTAGCACAGATACGCAGTATTTT
TRBD1	many	TRBV5-6	12	TRBJ1-1	CASSNGQGEAFF	TGTGCCAGCAGCAACGGACAGGGAGAGGCTTTCTTT
NA	few	TRBV3-1	14	TRBJ1-1	CASSPDRRNTEAFF	TGTGCCAGCAGTCCTGACAGGCGGAACACTGAAGCTTTCTTT
TRBD1	few	TRBV6-2/TRBV6-3	16	TRBJ1-5	CASAPGGQGLNQPQHF	TGTGCCAGCGCTCCCGGGGGACAGGGGTTGAATCAGCCCCAGCATTTT
NA	NA	TRBV5-1	15	TRBJ2-5	CASSLQRGREETQYF	TGCGCCAGCAGCTTGCAAAGGGGGCGGGAGGAGACCCAGTACTTC
NA	NA	TRBV7-2	11	TRBJ2-5	CASSLRGVQYF	TGTGCCAGCAGCTTGAGGGGGGTCCAGTACTTC
NA	NA	TRBV4-1	15	TRBJ2-5	CASSQGAGYQETQYF	TGCGCCAGCAGCCAAGGGGCCGGGTACCAAGAGACCCAGTACTTC
NA	NA	TRBV4-1	17	TRBJ2-3	CASSQNPGQRSTDTQYF	TGCGCCAGCAGCCAAAACCCCGGACAGCGTAGCACAGATACGCAGTATTTT
NA	few	TRBV29-1	12	TRBJ1-1	CSVDLGRTEAFF	TGCAGCGTTGATCTGGGGAGAACTGAAGCTTTCTTT
TRBD2	NA	TRBV10-2	15	TRBJ2-5	CASSESRRREETQYF	TGCGCCAGCAGTGAGTCAAGGCGGCGGGAGGAGACCCAGTACTTC
TRBD1	few	TRBV24-1	18	TRBJ1-6	CATSDFGNRTGNNSPLHF	TGTGCCACCAGTGATTTCGGAAACCGGACAGGGAATAATTCACCCCTCCACTTT
NA	few	TRBV7-8	13	TRBJ2-7	CASSGRLVVEQYF	TGTGCCAGCAGCGGCAGACTAGTGGTCGAGCAGTACTTC
NA	few	TRBV20-1	12	TRBJ1-4	CSAQGTNEKLFF	TGCAGTGCTCAGGGTACTAATGAAAAACTGTTTTTT
NA	few	TRBV20-1	13	TRBJ2-2	CSARPVASGELFF	TGCAGTGCCCGACCCGTGGCCAGCGGGGAGCTGTTTTTT
NA	NA	TRBV5-6	14	TRBJ1-1	CASSDRPWNTEAFF	TGTGCCAGCAGCGACAGGCCATGGAACACTGAAGCTTTCTTT